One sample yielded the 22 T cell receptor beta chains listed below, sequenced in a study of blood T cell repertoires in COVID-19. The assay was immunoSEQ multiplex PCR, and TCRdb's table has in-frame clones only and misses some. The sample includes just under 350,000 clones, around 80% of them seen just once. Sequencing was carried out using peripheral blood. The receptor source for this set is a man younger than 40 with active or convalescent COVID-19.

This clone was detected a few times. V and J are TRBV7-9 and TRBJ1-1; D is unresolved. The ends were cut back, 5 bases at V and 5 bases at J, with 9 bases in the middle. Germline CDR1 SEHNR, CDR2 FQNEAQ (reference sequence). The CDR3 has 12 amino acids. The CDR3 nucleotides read TGTGCCAGCAGCCGGGGTGGGACTGAAGCTTTCTTT. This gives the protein CASSRGGTEAFF.

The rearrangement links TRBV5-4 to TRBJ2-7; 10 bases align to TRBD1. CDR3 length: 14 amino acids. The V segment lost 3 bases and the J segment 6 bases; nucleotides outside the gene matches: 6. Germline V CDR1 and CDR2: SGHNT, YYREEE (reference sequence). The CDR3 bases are TGTGCCAGCAGCTACGGGACAGGGGAGTTCGAGCAGTACTTC. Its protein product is CASSYGTGEFEQYF. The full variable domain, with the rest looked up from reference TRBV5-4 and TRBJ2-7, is ETGVTQSPTHLIKTRGQQVTLRCSSQSGHNTVSWYQQALGQGPQFIFQYYREEENGRGNFPPRFSGLQFPNYSSELNVNALELDDSALYLCASSYGTGEFEQYFGPGTRLTVT.

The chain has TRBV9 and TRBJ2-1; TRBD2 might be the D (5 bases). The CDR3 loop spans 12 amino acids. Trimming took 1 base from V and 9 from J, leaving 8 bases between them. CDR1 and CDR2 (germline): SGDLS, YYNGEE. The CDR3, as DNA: TGTGCCAGCAGCGTATCCCGGGGTGAGCAGTTCTTC. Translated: CASSVSRGEQFF.

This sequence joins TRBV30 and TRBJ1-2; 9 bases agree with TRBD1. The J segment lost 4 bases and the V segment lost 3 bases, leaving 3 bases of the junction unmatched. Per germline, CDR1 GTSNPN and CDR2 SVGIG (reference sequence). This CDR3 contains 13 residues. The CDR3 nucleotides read TGTGCCTGGAGAATACAGGGGGCCTATGGCTACACCTTC. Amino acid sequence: CAWRIQGAYGYTF.

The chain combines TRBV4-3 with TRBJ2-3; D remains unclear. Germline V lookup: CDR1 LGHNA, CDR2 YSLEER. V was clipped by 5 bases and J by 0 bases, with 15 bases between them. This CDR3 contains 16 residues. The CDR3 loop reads CASSSPQASSTDTQYF. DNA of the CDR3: TGCGCCAGCAGCTCCCCGCAGGCCTCTAGCACAGATACGCAGTATTTT.

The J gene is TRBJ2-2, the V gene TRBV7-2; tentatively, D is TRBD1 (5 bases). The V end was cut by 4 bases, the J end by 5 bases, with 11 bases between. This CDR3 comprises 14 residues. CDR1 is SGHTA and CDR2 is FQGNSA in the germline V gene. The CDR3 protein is CASSSTVGTGELFF. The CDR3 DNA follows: TGTGCCAGCAGCTCGACAGTGGGGACCGGGGAGCTGTTTTTT.

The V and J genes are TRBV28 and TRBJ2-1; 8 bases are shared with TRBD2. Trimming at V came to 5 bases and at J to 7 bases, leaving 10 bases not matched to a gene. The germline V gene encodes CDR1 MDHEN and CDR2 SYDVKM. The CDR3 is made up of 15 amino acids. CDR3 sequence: CASSPLRTSHNEQFF. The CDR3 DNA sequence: TGTGCCAGCAGTCCCCTCCGGACTAGCCATAATGAGCAGTTCTTC. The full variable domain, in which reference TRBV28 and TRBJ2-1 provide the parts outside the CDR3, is DVKVTQSSRYLVKRTGEKVFLECVQDMDHENMFWYRQDPGLGLRLIYFSYDVKMKEKGDIPEGYSVSREKKERFSLILESASTNQTSMYLCASSPLRTSHNEQFFGPGTRLTVL.

CDR3 region: CASSKLGVTEAFF. CDR3 sequence (DNA): TGTGCCAGCAGCAAATTAGGAGTGACTGAAGCTTTCTTT. This chain connects TRBV7-2 to TRBJ1-1; D is uncertain. Germline V lookup: CDR1 SGHTA, CDR2 FQGNSA. Trimming removed 5 bases from V and 5 bases from J, with 12 bases in between. The CDR3 length is 13 residues.

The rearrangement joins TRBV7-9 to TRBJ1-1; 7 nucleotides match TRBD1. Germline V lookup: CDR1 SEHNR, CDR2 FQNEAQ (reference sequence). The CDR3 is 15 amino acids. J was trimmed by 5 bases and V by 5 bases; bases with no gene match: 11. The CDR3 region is CASSLHLQGGTEAFF. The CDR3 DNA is TGTGCCAGCAGCCTCCATCTCCAGGGGGGAACTGAAGCTTTCTTT.

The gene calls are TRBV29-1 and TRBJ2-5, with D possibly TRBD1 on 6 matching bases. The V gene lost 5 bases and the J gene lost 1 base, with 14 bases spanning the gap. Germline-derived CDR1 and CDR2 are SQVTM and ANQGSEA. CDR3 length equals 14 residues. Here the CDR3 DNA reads TGCAGCGTTCCTGGACAGACTCTCCAAGAGACCCAGTACTTC. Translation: CSVPGQTLQETQYF.

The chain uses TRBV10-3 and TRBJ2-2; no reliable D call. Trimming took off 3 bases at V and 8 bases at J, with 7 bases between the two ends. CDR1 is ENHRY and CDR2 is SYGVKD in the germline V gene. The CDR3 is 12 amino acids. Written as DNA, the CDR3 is TGTGCCATCAGTGACTCGGAGGGGGAGCTGTTTTTT. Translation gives CAISDSEGELFF.

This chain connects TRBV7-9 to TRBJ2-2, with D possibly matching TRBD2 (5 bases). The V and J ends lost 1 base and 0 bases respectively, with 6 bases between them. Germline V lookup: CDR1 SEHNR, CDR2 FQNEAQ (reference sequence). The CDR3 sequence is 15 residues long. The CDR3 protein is CASSLGSANTGELFF. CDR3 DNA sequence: TGTGCCAGCAGCTTAGGTAGCGCGAACACCGGGGAGCTGTTTTTT.

The CDR3 DNA reads TGCGCCAGCAGCGTACAGGGGGCTGGAAACACCATATATTTT. Translation: CASSVQGAGNTIYF. The chain is built from TRBV5-1 and TRBJ1-3; 8 bases map to TRBD1. The CDR3 runs to 14 residues. Germline V gives CDR1 SGHRS, CDR2 YFSETQ. V was pared by 4 bases and J by 2 bases, with 2 bases of the junction left unmatched.

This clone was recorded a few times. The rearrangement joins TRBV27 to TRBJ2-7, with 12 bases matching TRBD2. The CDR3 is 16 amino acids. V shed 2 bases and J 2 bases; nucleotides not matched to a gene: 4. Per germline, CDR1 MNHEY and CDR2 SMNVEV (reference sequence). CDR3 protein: CASSLLAGGGPYEQYF. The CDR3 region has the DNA TGTGCCAGCAGTTTACTAGCGGGAGGGGGGCCCTACGAGCAGTACTTC.

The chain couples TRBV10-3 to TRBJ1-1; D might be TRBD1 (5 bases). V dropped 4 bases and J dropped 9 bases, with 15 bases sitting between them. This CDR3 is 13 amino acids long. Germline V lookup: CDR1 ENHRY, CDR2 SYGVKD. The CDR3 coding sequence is TGTGCCATCAGTGGGGGGAGGGACGTTAAAGCTTTCTTT. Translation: CAISGGRDVKAFF.

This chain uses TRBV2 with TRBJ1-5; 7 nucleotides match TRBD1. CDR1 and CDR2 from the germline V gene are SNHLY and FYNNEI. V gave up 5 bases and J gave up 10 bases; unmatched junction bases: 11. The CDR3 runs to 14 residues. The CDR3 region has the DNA TGTGCCAGCAGTTATAACAGGGGCGGGAATCCCCAGCATTTT. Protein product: CASSYNRGGNPQHF.

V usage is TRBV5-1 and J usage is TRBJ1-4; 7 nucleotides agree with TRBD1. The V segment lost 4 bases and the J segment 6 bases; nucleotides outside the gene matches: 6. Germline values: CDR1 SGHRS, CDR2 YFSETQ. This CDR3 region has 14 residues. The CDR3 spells CASSTGQVDEKLFF. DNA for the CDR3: TGCGCCAGCAGCACCGGACAGGTAGATGAAAAACTGTTTTTT.

Written as DNA, the CDR3 is TGCGCCAGCAAACAGGAGCGGGGGTTTGGAGGAGAGACCCAGTACTTC. Translating gives CASKQERGFGGETQYF. The chain is built from TRBV5-1 and TRBJ2-5, with TRBD2 matching 8 bases. Losses at the gene ends were 6 bases for V and 4 bases for J; bases not matched to a gene: 14. Looked up from germline, CDR1 is SGHRS and CDR2 is YFSETQ. CDR3 length: 16 residues.

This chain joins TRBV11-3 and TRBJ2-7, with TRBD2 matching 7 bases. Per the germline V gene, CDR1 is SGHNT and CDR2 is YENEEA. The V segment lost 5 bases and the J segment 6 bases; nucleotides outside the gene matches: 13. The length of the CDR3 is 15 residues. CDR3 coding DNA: TGTGCCAGCAGCCCCTGGGAAGCTAGCGGCCTCGAGCAGTACTTC. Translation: CASSPWEASGLEQYF.

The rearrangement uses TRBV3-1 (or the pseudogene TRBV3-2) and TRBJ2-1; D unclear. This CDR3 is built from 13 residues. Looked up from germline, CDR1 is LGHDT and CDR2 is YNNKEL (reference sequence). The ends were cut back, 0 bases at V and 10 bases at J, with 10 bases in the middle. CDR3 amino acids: CASSQDRAYEQFF. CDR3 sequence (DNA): TGTGCCAGCAGCCAAGATAGAGCTTACGAGCAGTTCTTC.

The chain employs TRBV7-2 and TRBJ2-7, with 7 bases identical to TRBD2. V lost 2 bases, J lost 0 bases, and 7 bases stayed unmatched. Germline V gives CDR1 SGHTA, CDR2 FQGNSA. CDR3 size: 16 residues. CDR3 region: CASSLSRAGSSYEQYF. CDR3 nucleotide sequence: TGTGCCAGCAGCTTAAGTCGAGCGGGGAGCTCCTACGAGCAGTACTTC.

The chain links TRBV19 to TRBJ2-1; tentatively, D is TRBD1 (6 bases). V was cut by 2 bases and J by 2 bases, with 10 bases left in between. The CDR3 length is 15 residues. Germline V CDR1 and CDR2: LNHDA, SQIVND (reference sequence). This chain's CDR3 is CASSIFGTPYNEQFF. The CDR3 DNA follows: TGTGCCAGTAGTATATTCGGGACACCCTACAATGAGCAGTTCTTC.